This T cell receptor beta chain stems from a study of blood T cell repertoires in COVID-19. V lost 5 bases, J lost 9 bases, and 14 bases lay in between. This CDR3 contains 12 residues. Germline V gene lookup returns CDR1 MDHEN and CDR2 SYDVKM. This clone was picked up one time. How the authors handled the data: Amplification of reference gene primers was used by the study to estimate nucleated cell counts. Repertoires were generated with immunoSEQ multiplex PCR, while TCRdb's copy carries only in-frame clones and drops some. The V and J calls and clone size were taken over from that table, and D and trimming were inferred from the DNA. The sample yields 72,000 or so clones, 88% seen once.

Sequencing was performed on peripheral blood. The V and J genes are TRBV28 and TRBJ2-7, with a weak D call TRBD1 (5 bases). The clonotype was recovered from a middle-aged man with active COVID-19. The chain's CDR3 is CASSTPIDRQYF. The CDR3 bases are TGTGCCAGCAGTACACCGATTGACAGGCAGTACTTC.